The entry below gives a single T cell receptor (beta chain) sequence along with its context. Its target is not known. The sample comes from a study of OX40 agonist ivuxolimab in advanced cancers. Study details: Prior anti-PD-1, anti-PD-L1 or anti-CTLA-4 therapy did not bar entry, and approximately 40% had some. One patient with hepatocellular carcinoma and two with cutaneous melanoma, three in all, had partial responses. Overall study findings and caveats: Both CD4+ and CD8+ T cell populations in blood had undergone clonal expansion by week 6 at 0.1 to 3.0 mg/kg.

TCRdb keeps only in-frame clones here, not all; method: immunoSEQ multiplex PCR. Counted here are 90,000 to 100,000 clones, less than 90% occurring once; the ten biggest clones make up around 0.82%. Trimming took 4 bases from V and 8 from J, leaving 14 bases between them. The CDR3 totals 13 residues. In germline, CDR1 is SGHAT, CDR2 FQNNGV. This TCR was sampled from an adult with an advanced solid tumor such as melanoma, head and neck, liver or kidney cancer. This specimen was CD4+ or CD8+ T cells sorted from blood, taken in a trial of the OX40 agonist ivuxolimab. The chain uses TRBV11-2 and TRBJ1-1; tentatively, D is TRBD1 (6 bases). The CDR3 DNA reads TGTGCCAGCAGCTCGCTATCAGGGACAGAAGCTTTCTTT. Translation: CASSSLSGTEAFF.